This TCR beta chain was recovered during a study of blood T cell repertoires in COVID-19. Overall study: Some COVID-19 samples were acute and others convalescent; all came from the United States, Italy and Spain. Sources were T cells, B-cell-depleted T cells, or PBMCs; the material itself was cDNA or gDNA.

Original analysis: The assay estimated nucleated cells by amplifying reference gene primers. TCRdb's table, derived via immunoSEQ multiplex PCR, lists solely in-frame clones and lacks some. The D gene and trimming were derived from the DNA, and the V and J assignments and clone size from that table. There are hundreds of thousands of clones in the sample; roughly 90% occur only once, and 2% to 2.5% lies in the top ten. CDR3 size: 15 residues. Trimming at V came to 6 bases and at J to 6 bases, leaving 7 bases not matched to a gene. Germline-derived CDR1 and CDR2 are MRHNA and SNTAGT. The TCR originated in a woman in her 50s with acute or convalescent COVID-19. This rearrangement joins TRBV6-4 to TRBJ2-3; TRBD2 agrees at 12 bases. Sequenced input: peripheral blood. The CDR3 region has the DNA TGTGCCAGCAGCCTAGCGGGGGGGCCGTGGGATACGCAGTATTTT. As protein: CASSLAGGPWDTQYF.